This TCR beta chain appears in the sequencing data of a study of blood T cells in healthy people across ages. The CDR3 covers 15 residues. Germline V CDR1 and CDR2: LGHDT, YNNKEL (reference sequence). The people who gave samples were healthy Caucasians from Russia, aged roughly 6 to 95. Total RNA amounts of at least 5 micrograms were extracted per sample. A J-beta primer mix and a sample-barcoded 5' primer were used in a second PCR of roughly 6 to 11 cycles. From the 5' RACE reads, TCRdb called clonotypes with MiXCR, one entry per CDR3 protein. Of over a million distinct CDR3 sequences listed, roughly 45% are singletons.

This clonotype was sampled from a woman in her fifties or sixties in good health. Sequenced: blood. The chain carries TRBV3-1 and TRBJ2-5; 8 nucleotides match TRBD2. The J call may be in error: the DNA end matches TRBJ2-1 better. Here the CDR3 reads CASSQDGRAGETQFF. Written as DNA, the CDR3 is TGTGCCAGCAGCCAAGACGGGAGGGCCGGAGAGACCCAGTTCTTC.